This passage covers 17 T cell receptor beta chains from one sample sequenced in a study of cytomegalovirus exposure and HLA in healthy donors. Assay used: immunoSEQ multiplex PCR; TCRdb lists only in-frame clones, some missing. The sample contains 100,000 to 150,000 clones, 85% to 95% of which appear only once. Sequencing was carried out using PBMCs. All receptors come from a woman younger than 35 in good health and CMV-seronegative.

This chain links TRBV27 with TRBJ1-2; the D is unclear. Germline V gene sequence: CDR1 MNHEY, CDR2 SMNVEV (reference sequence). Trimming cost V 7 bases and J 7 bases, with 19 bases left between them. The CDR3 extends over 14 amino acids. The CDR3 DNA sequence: TGTGCCAGCAAGGGAGACGGGTGGTTCGGTGGCTACACCTTC. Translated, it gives CASKGDGWFGGYTF.

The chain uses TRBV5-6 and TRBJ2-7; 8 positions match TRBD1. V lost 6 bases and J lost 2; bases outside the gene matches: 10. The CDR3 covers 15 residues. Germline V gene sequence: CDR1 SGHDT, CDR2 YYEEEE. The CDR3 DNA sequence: TGTGCCAGCACCTTCCGGGACAGGTTAACCTACGAGCAGTACTTC. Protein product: CASTFRDRLTYEQYF.

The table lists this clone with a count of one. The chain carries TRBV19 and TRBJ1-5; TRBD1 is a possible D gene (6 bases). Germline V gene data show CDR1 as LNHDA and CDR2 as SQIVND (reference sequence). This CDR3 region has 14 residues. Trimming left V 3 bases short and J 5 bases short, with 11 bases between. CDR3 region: CASSITGLDQPQHF. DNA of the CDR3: TGTGCCAGTAGTATCACAGGGTTGGATCAGCCCCAGCATTTT.

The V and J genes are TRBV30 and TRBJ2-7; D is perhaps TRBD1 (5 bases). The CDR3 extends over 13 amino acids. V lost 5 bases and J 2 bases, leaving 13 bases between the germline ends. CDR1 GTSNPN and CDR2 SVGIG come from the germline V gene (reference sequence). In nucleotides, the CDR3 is TGTGCCTGGTCGAGGACACCGCCCTACGAGCAGTACTTC. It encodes CAWSRTPPYEQYF.

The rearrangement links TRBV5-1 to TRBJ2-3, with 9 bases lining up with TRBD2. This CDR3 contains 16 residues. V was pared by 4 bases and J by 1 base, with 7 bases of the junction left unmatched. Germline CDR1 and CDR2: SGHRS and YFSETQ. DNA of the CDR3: TGCGCCAGCAGCCCCGACCCTAGCGGGGGCACAGATACGCAGTATTTT. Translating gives CASSPDPSGGTDTQYF.

The chain's CDR3 is CAWNRVGNEKLFF. CDR3 in DNA: TGTGCCTGGAACAGGGTAGGGAATGAAAAACTGTTTTTT. J is TRBJ1-4 and V is TRBV30; a weak D match, TRBD1 (6 bases). CDR3 length equals 13 residues. V gave up 4 bases and J gave up 5 bases, with 11 bases separating them. The V gene's germline CDR1 is GTSNPN and CDR2 SVGIG (reference sequence).

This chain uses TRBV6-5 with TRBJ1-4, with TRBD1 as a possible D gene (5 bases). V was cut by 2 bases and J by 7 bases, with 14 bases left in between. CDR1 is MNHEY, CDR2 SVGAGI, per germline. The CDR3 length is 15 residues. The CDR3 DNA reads TGTGCCAGCAGTTACGATCAGGGATACGGTGAAAAACTGTTTTTT. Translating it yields CASSYDQGYGEKLFF.

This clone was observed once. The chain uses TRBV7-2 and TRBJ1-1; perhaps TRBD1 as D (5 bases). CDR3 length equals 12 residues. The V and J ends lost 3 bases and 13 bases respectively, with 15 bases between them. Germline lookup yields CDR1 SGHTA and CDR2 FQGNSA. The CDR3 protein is CASSFPGGNGFF. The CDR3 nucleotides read TGTGCCAGCAGCTTTCCGGGGGGTAACGGTTTCTTT.

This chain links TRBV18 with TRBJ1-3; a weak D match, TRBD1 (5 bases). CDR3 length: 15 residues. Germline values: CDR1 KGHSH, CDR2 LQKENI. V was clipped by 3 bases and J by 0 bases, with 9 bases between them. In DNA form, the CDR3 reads TGTGCCAGCTCACCGCCGGGACTCTCTGGAAACACCATATATTTT. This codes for CASSPPGLSGNTIYF.

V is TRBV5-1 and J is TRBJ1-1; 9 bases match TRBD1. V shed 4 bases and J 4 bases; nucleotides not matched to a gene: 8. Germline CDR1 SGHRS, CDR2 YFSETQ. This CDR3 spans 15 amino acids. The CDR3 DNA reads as TGCGCCAGCAGCCTAGGACAGGGGAGGACCACTGAAGCTTTCTTT. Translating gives CASSLGQGRTTEAFF.

This CDR3 reads CASSMVTGLTDTQYF. DNA of the CDR3: TGTGCCAGTAGTATGGTGACAGGGTTAACAGATACGCAGTATTTT. The chain carries TRBV19 and TRBJ2-3; 7 positions agree with TRBD1. Per the germline V gene, CDR1 is LNHDA and CDR2 is SQIVND (reference sequence). CDR3 length equals 15 residues. V shed 3 bases and J 3 bases; nucleotides not matched to a gene: 6.

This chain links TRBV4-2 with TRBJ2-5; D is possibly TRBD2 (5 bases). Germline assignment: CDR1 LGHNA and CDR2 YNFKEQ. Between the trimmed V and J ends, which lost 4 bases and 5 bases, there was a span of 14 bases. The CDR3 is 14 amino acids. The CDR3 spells CASSLLGRDETQYF. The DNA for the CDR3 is TGTGCCAGCAGCCTCCTTGGACGGGATGAGACCCAGTACTTC.

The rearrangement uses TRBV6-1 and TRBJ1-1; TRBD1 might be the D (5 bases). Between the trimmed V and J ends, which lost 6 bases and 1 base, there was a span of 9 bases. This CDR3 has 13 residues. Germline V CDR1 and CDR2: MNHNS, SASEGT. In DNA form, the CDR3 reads TGTGCCAGCAGGGACCAGGGGAACACTGAAGCTTTCTTT. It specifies CASRDQGNTEAFF.

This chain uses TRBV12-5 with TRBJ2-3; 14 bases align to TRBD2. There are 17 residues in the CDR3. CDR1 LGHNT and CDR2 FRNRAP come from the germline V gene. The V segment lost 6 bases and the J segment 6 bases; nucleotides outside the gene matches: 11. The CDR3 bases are TGTGCTAGTGGCCCACCGATGACTAGCGGGGGGGCGGATACGCAGTATTTT. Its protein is CASGPPMTSGGADTQYF.

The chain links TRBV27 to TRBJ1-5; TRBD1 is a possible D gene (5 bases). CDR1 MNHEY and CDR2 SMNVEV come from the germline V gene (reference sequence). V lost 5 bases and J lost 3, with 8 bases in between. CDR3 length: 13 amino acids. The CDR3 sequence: CASSIRVNQPQHF. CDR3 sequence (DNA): TGTGCCAGCAGTATCAGGGTCAATCAGCCCCAGCATTTT.

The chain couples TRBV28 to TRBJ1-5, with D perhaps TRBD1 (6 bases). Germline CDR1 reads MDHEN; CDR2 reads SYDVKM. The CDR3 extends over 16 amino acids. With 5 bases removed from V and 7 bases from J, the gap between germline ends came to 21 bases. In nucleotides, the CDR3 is TGTGCCAGCAGTAACATCTATCAGGGGTTAGAGCAGCCCCAGCATTTT. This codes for CASSNIYQGLEQPQHF.

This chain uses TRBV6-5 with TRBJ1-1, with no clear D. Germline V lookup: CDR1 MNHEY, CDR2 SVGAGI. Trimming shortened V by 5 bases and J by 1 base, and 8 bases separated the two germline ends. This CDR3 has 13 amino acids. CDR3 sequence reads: CASSLTENTEAFF. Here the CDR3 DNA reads TGTGCCAGCAGTCTTACAGAGAACACTGAAGCTTTCTTT.